This T cell receptor (beta chain) was documented in a study of human T cells and chemical hapten exposure. Specified time point: patch test 1, 2 weeks after DPC sensitization. Treatment denoted: therapeutic diphenylcyclopropenone sensitization with weekly scalp DPC. In its sample, this clonotype was seen a few times. Methods used by the authors: Ranging from roughly 23,224 to 690,600, TCR counts per sample had a median value of around 91,000. TCRdb analysed the RACE reads with MiXCR anew, one entry per CDR3 protein. Clone size and V and J calls follow TCRdb, not the original study. The data show some 79,000 distinct CDR3 sequences, about 6.8% seen once. The V gene lost 2 bases and the J gene lost 2 bases, with 7 bases spanning the gap. CDR1 is SGHVS and CDR2 is FQNEAQ in the germline V gene. The CDR3 runs 14 residues.

The gene calls are TRBV7-8 and TRBJ1-5; D remains unclear. The origin of this receptor is a woman in her twenties or thirties with alopecia areata. Some clones in this sample may be carry-over from other donors' samples. This material consisted of whole blood, taken in connection with sensitization to the hapten diphenylcyclopropenone (DPC). The CDR3 nucleotides read TGTGCCAGCAGCTTATACGTTGGCAATCAGCCCCAGCATTTT. It encodes CASSLYVGNQPQHF. Full variable domain (outside the CDR3, taken from reference TRBV7-8 and TRBJ1-5): GAGVSQSPRYKVAKRGQDVALRCDPISGHVSLFWYQQALGQGPEFLTYFQNEAQLDKSGLPSDRFFAERPEGSVSTLKIQRTQQEDSAVYLCASSLYVGNQPQHFGDGTRLSIL.